The table lists the clone carrying this T cell receptor beta chain with a few counts. Compared with germline, one end of the junction differs, possibly owing to a read error. This record belongs to a study of T cells in Graves' hyperthyroidism and ophthalmopathy. Turning to the study itself: Before treatment of any kind, peripheral blood was taken at initial diagnosis.

The source material, RNA transcripts, was used to amplify TCR beta CDR3 regions. Initially, a first-round RT-PCR of the TCR CDR3 employed the HTBI primer set. TCRdb fed the multiplex PCR reads into MiXCR, producing one record per CDR3 protein. The sample lists over 400,000 distinct CDR3 sequences, approximately 23% occurring once. Germline loops: CDR1 SGHTA, CDR2 FQGTGA. The CDR3 contains 15 residues. This chain joins TRBV7-3 and TRBJ1-2; D remains ambiguous. Sequencing was performed on blood. The sequence came from a woman in her 70s with Graves' ophthalmopathy. CDR3 DNA sequence: TGTGCCAGTAGCTTAGGGCGGGTCGGAAACTATGGCTACACCTTC. It yields the protein CASSLGRVGNYGYTF.